This T cell receptor beta chain came from a study of identical twins (dated by TCRdb to 2016 to 2017). About the full investigation: To test whether fetal clonotypes persist, the study used deep sequencing on TCR alpha and beta repertoires from monozygotic twins, unrelated adults of various ages, and cord blood. Replicate twin experiments were performed at different times using different library preparation protocols to rule out contamination.

Study-wide findings and limitations: A weaker excess of twin sharing was found in beta out-of-frame sequences because the signal-to-noise ratio was lowered by fewer shared sequences. Zero-insertion analyses could be partly confounded by invariant T cells such as MAIT and iNKT, although diverse VJ usage argued against such confounding for most clonotypes. Out-of-frame TCR alpha sequences shared between twins showed an excess of low generation-probability sequences compared with coincidental sharing between unrelated individuals. Recombination models systematically underestimated out-of-frame TCR alpha sharing in monozygotic twins but agreed with sharing between unrelated individuals. Because the same donors could not be followed over many years, the conclusions depended on cross-sectional statistical analysis. Fewer insertions were carried by abundant cord blood beta clonotypes, a similar but weaker trend appeared in young adult naive repertoires, and no such trend appeared in memory repertoires.

The method was 5' RACE. These reads were obtained on an Illumina HiSeq 2000. Template switching added a universal primer binding site, and the final cDNA carried a unique molecular identifier that allowed TCR cDNA molecules to be counted accurately. Specific primers in the conserved constant-segment region were used to synthesize first-strand cDNA for TCR alpha and beta chains. To control for contamination, each cDNA library was double barcoded with a SMART-Mk sample barcode plus Illumina barcodes. Two successive PCR steps introduced TruSeq adapter sequences along with Illumina sample barcodes. The Illumina HiSeq platform was used with custom primers to sequence TCR alpha and beta cDNA libraries. Per the original workflow: MiGEC was used to process raw reads and extract unique molecular identifiers, and MiXCR was used to find CDR3 positions. Recombination models were inferred per individual with the repgenHMM and IGoR tools using an EM algorithm. Shared clonotypes were analyzed with the tcR package in R, and sharing was normalized by the product of cloneset sizes. To study raw recombination free of thymic and clonal selection effects, out-of-frame nonproductive sequences were analyzed. Through fastp at Q25 and MiXCR, TCRdb rebuilt clones from the public reads, retaining in-frame beta chains. Rows with a matching CDR3 protein are joined into one entry that keeps the most common DNA and genes. The V and J calls shown here were made by TCRdb, not taken from the authors' results. The sample yields more than 1.5 million distinct CDR3 sequences; about 30% were counted once. About 0.27% of the sample comes from the top ten.

This clonotype turned up a few times. What this receptor recognizes is not known. No clone much larger than this one lies a single base away; base qualities are absent. All donors were healthy Caucasians. There are 18 amino acids in the CDR3, from cysteine to phenylalanine inclusive. Here the CDR3 DNA is all that survives: 54 bases in frame from base 1. V lost 1 base and J lost 4 bases, and the count of bases not matched to a germline gene is 14. In the germline V gene, CDR1 corresponds to SGHRS and CDR2 to YFSETQ. Sequencing used cord blood. This clonotype was obtained from a newborn girl in good health. The chain is assembled from TRBV5-1 and TRBJ2-7; TRBD2 fits 10 bases in the junction. The CDR3 here reads CASSLISASGSKVYEQYF. The nucleotide sequence is TGCGCCAGCAGCTTGATTTCGGCTAGCGGGAGCAAGGTTTACGAGCAGTACTTC.